This T cell receptor beta chain was recorded in a study of T cells after yellow fever vaccination. Germline CDR1 and CDR2: MDHEN and SYDVKM. The CDR3 length is 13 residues. V shed 4 bases and J shed 3 bases, with 10 bases lying between them. TCR cDNA was made by 5'RACE template switching, adding a universal primer site and UMIs. TCRdb independently ran MiXCR on the 5' RACE reads; one entry per CDR3 protein. This sample has over 150,000 distinct CDR3 sequences; 6.2% occur once, and the top ten carry approximately 3%. The origin of this receptor is a young man who received the YFV17D yellow fever vaccine. The chain uses TRBV28 and TRBJ2-7; no clear D gene. The input for sequencing was CD4+ T cells sorted from PBMCs, taken on the day of the first yellow fever vaccination. The CDR3 region has the DNA TGTGCCAGCAGTTCCGGATCTTTCTACGAGCAGTACGTC. Protein: CASSSGSFYEQYV.